The clone carrying this T cell receptor (beta chain) came up a few times. Its cognate antigen is unknown. Relative to the germline gene, one junction end is altered; a read error may explain this. This entry is derived from a study of regulatory T cells in long-lasting Graves disease. Study outcomes and limitations: Tissue studied was limited to peripheral blood, excluding thyroid tissue. Sharing of public clonotypes was greater in persistent patients (under 3,000) than in new patients (roughly 880).

The time point: persistent/refractory GD, antithyroid drugs over 5 years with positive TRAb. Researchers made the TCR library from RNA that was extracted from PBMCs. An endocrinology department in Xi'an, China, recruited the patients. Construction of the TCR beta libraries employed iRepertoire HTBI primers in conjunction with Arm-PCR of CDR3 regions. TCRdb reprocessed the multiplex PCR reads with MiXCR, giving one entry per CDR3 protein. The sample includes over 250,000 distinct CDR3 sequences, 20% to 25% of them seen just once. The CDR3 contains 14 residues. Germline V CDR1 and CDR2: SNHLY, FYNNEI. The chain joins TRBV2 to TRBJ2-1, with D possibly matching TRBD2 (7 bases). This clonotype was sampled from a female donor with Graves disease. The sample here was peripheral blood mononuclear cells (PBMCs), taken when the disease was refractory, from a patient treated with antithyroid drugs. The CDR3 DNA reads TGTGCCAGCAGCGAAGGACTAGGGGGGAATGAGCAGTTCTTC. Protein: CASSEGLGGNEQFF.